These 8 T cell receptor beta chains originate from one sample sequenced in a study of cytomegalovirus exposure and HLA in healthy donors (dated by TCRdb to about 2017). Receptor amplification or capture employed the immunoSEQ multiplex PCR assay. Imported from immuneACCESS, the table was reduced by TCRdb to in-frame sequences with V and J called. These copies leave out some clones; in studies compared against another copy, an unresolved V gene accounts for under half, and the cause of the remainder is not known. The sample contains about 65,000 clones, roughly 94% of them found a single time. Of the sample, 4% to 5.5% is held by the ten largest clones. Sequencing was carried out using PBMCs. These receptors were taken from a man in his late teens or twenties in good health and CMV-seropositive.

This chain connects TRBV27 to TRBJ2-2, with 8 positions matching TRBD1. V shed 10 bases, J shed 4 bases, and the junction held 11 bases outside the gene matches. The germline V gene has CDR1 MNHEY and CDR2 SMNVEV (reference sequence). CDR3 length: 15 residues. CDR3 residues: CATNSDRVGTGELFF. The CDR3 bases are TGTGCCACCAACTCGGACAGGGTCGGCACCGGGGAGCTGTTTTTT.

This clone has just one count. This chain joins TRBV6-1 and TRBJ2-7; D is perhaps TRBD1 (6 bases). CDR1 and CDR2 (germline): MNHNS, SASEGT. V shed 6 bases and J shed 1 base, with 10 bases lying between them. This CDR3 has 13 residues. The CDR3 nucleotides read TGTGCCAGCAGCTCTGACAGGTCCTACGAGCAGTACTTC. As protein: CASSSDRSYEQYF.

V usage is TRBV6-6 and J usage is TRBJ1-4; D not certain. Germline CDR1 and CDR2: MNHNY and SVGAGI (reference sequence). V was trimmed by 0 bases and J by 6 bases, leaving 11 bases between them. This CDR3 is 15 amino acids long. For the CDR3, the DNA is TGTGCCAGCAGTTACTCTGGCCGGCGGGATGAAAAACTGTTTTTT. Protein: CASSYSGRRDEKLFF.

The J gene is TRBJ1-6, the V gene TRBV19; maybe TRBD1 (5 bases). Deletions cut 6 bases from V and 0 bases from J, with 24 bases between. Germline V gene data show CDR1 as LNHDA and CDR2 as SQIVND (reference sequence). The CDR3 extends over 20 amino acids. CDR3 region: CASSISPRTRGVSYNSPLHF. CDR3 nucleotide sequence: TGTGCCAGTAGCATCTCCCCTCGGACACGGGGGGTCTCCTATAATTCACCCCTCCACTTT.

Here the CDR3 reads CASSKDRGRETQYF. Written as DNA, the CDR3 is TGTGCCAGCAGCAAGGACAGGGGGCGAGAGACCCAGTACTTC. The gene calls are TRBV11-2 and TRBJ2-5; the match to TRBD1 covers 11 bases. Germline-derived CDR1 and CDR2 are SGHAT and FQNNGV. The V and J ends lost 5 bases and 4 bases, in that order; junction bases with no gene match: 3. This CDR3 is built from 14 residues.

This sequence joins TRBV7-9 and TRBJ1-2, with D possibly being TRBD1 (6 bases). The V and J ends lost 3 bases and 0 bases respectively, with 14 bases between them. Germline loops: CDR1 SEHNR, CDR2 FQNEAQ (reference sequence). The CDR3 consists of 16 residues. The CDR3 region has the DNA TGTGCCAGCAGCTTTAATACAGGGCTCACTAACTATGGCTACACCTTC. Amino acid sequence: CASSFNTGLTNYGYTF.

The rearrangement joins TRBV7-2 to TRBJ2-7; the match to TRBD2 covers 10 bases. V was pared by 3 bases and J by 2 bases, with 1 base of the junction left unmatched. The CDR3 is 14 residues long. Germline CDR1 SGHTA, CDR2 FQGNSA. CDR3 sequence reads: CASSFGLAAYEQYF. Written as DNA, the CDR3 is TGTGCCAGCAGCTTCGGACTAGCGGCCTACGAGCAGTACTTC. Full variable domain (rest looked up from reference TRBV7-2 and TRBJ2-7): GAGVSQSPSNKVTEKGKDVELRCDPISGHTALYWYRQSLGQGLEFLIYFQGNSAPDKSGLPSDRFSAERTGGSVSTLTIQRTQQEDSAVYLCASSFGLAAYEQYFGPGTRLTVT.

The genes are TRBV11-2 and TRBJ1-4; D unclear. CDR1 is SGHAT, CDR2 FQNNGV, per germline. With 8 bases removed from V and 6 bases from J, the gap between germline ends came to 10 bases. The CDR3 has 12 residues. The CDR3 DNA sequence: TGTGCCAGCTCCGGAGGAGATGAAAAACTGTTTTTT. Residues: CASSGGDEKLFF.